This T cell receptor (beta chain) was observed in a study of shared clonotypes between healthy human individuals. Regarding the study as a whole: Donors were few, which limited the genetic and exposure-history diversity represented.

The CDR3 sequence is 16 residues long. The J segment lost 2 bases and the V segment lost 3 bases, leaving 7 bases of the junction unmatched. Germline loops: CDR1 LNHNV, CDR2 YYDKDF (reference sequence). The data were produced by immunoSEQ multiplex PCR, yet TCRdb's version contains in-frame clones alone and is incomplete. The table lists just under 350,000 clones, around 70% of them singletons. On this clone itself: Its antigen is undetermined.

This sequence was found in a man aged 30-40 years in good health. The sample consisted of memory CD4+ T cells sorted from blood. Subset defined: CD45RA-negative fraction. The chain links TRBV15 to TRBJ1-2; 9 nucleotides agree with TRBD1. The CDR3 DNA is TGTGCCACCAGCAGGGGAACAGGGGGCAGAAACTATGGCTACACCTTC. Translating it yields CATSRGTGGRNYGYTF.